These T cell receptor beta chains were read from a single sample in a study of cytomegalovirus exposure and HLA in healthy donors. Sequencing used immunoSEQ multiplex PCR; TCRdb keeps in-frame clones, though not all of them. This table has over 75,000 clones, 84% appearing once. Material: PBMCs. The source of these receptors is a woman aged 18-30 years in good health and CMV-seropositive. Each CDR3 is given with its conserved first and last residue. D genes are given only for firm matches. Where a row states a size, it is once, few, many or the class of an expanded clone; other rows omit it.

size: .; J: TRBJ2-7; D: TRBD1; V: TRBV7-8; CDR3: CASSLEEPRGLYEQYF; DNA: TGTGCCAGCAGCTTAGAGGAACCCAGGGGGCTGTACGAGCAGTACTTC
size: .; J: TRBJ2-3; D: TRBD2; V: TRBV6-5; CDR3: CASSFLAGGFTDTQYF; DNA: TGTGCCAGCAGTTTCCTAGCGGGGGGCTTCACAGATACGCAGTATTTT
size: .; J: TRBJ2-5; D: .; V: TRBV9; CDR3: CASSVAGGETQYF; DNA: TGTGCCAGCAGCGTAGCGGGTGGTGAGACCCAGTACTTC
size: few; J: TRBJ2-5; D: .; V: TRBV2; CDR3: CASSEQTGQETQYF; DNA: TGTGCCAGCAGTGAACAGACTGGGCAAGAGACCCAGTACTTC
size: once; J: TRBJ2-1; D: TRBD2; V: TRBV9; CDR3: CASSPLTSGYNNEQFF; DNA: TGTGCCAGCAGCCCTCTGACTAGCGGATATAACAATGAGCAGTTCTTC
size: once; J: TRBJ1-2; D: .; V: TRBV14; CDR3: CASSQEGGSYGYTF; DNA: TGTGCCAGCAGCCAAGAAGGAGGGTCCTATGGCTACACCTTC
size: few; J: TRBJ2-2; D: .; V: TRBV5-1; CDR3: CASSRAPGETGELFF; DNA: TGCGCCAGCAGCCGCGCGCCAGGGGAGACCGGGGAGCTGTTTTTT
size: .; J: TRBJ2-7; D: TRBD2; V: TRBV5-1; CDR3: CASSLDGTRGEQYF; DNA: TGCGCCAGCAGCTTGGATGGGACTAGGGGCGAGCAGTACTTC
size: .; J: TRBJ1-2; D: .; V: TRBV2; CDR3: CASSMDSFNYGYTF; DNA: TGTGCCAGCAGTATGGACAGTTTTAACTATGGCTACACCTTC
size: .; J: TRBJ2-5; D: .; V: TRBV5-4; CDR3: CASSLGWSSPQYF; DNA: TGTGCCAGCAGCCTGGGGTGGAGTTCCCCCCAGTACTTC
size: once; J: TRBJ1-2; D: TRBD1; V: TRBV27; CDR3: CASSSGTGLSGYTF; DNA: TGTGCCAGCAGCTCCGGGACAGGGCTCTCTGGCTACACCTTC
size: .; J: TRBJ2-5; D: .; V: TRBV6-6; CDR3: CASSYLGGQETQYF; DNA: TGTGCCAGCAGTTACTTAGGCGGCCAAGAGACCCAGTACTTC
size: .; J: TRBJ2-5; D: TRBD1; V: TRBV9; CDR3: CASSGKTGTGIQETQYF; DNA: TGTGCCAGCAGCGGGAAAACCGGGACAGGGATACAAGAGACCCAGTACTTC
size: .; J: TRBJ1-2; D: TRBD1; V: TRBV28; CDR3: CASSSTGTGYGYTF; DNA: TGTGCCAGCAGTTCTACCGGGACAGGCTATGGCTACACCTTC
size: .; J: TRBJ1-2; D: .; V: TRBV7-9; CDR3: CSSSLSGWGYTF; DNA: TGTTCCAGCAGCTTATCGGGGTGGGGCTACACCTTC
size: few; J: TRBJ2-7; D: .; V: TRBV4-1; CDR3: CASSQALGYEQYF; DNA: TGCGCCAGCAGCCAAGCTCTAGGATACGAGCAGTACTTC
size: .; J: TRBJ2-7; D: .; V: TRBV7-2; CDR3: CASSLDGGYEQYF; DNA: TGTGCCAGCAGCTTAGACGGCGGCTACGAGCAGTACTTC
size: once; J: TRBJ2-6; D: .; V: TRBV6-5; CDR3: CASSYGQGWPNVLTF; DNA: TGTGCCAGCAGTTACGGGCAGGGTTGGCCCAACGTCCTGACTTTC
size: .; J: TRBJ2-5; D: TRBD2; V: TRBV5-1; CDR3: CASSPTSGQETQYF; DNA: TGCGCCAGCAGCCCGACTAGCGGTCAAGAGACCCAGTACTTC
size: .; J: TRBJ1-1; D: .; V: TRBV18; CDR3: CASSPRRENTEAFF; DNA: TGTGCCAGCTCACCACGACGGGAGAACACTGAAGCTTTCTTT
size: .; J: TRBJ2-1; D: .; V: TRBV18; CDR3: CASSPSSDTPGVF; DNA: TGTGCCAGCTCACCATCCTCCGACACCCCCGGGGTCTTC
size: .; J: TRBJ2-7; D: .; V: TRBV5-1; CDR3: CASSLEAGAVTYEQYF; DNA: TGCGCCAGCAGCTTGGAGGCGGGGGCCGTAACATACGAGCAGTACTTC
size: once; J: TRBJ2-2; D: .; V: TRBV5-1; CDR3: CASSFRGGTSSGELFF; DNA: TGCGCCAGCAGCTTCCGAGGAGGAACCTCCTCCGGGGAGCTGTTTTTT
size: .; J: TRBJ1-2; D: .; V: TRBV28; CDR3: CASSSVLDSLNYGYTF; DNA: TGTGCCAGCAGTTCTGTATTGGACAGCCTTAACTATGGCTACACCTTC
size: .; J: TRBJ2-7; D: TRBD2; V: TRBV4-1; CDR3: CASSTISGIGTYEQNF; DNA: TGCGCCAGCAGCACAATTAGCGGGATAGGAACCTACGAGCAGAACTTC
size: .; J: TRBJ2-2; D: .; V: TRBV7-2; CDR3: CASSLQVGELFF; DNA: TGTGCCAGCAGCCTACAGGTCGGGGAGCTGTTTTTT
size: .; J: TRBJ2-3; D: TRBD2; V: TRBV4-1; CDR3: CASSQGTGGPTDTQYF; DNA: TGCGCCAGCAGCCAAGGGACGGGGGGACCCACAGATACGCAGTATTTT
size: .; J: TRBJ2-7; D: TRBD1; V: TRBV9; CDR3: CASSVAGTGGSYEQYF; DNA: TGTGCCAGCAGCGTAGCCGGGACAGGGGGCTCCTACGAGCAGTACTTC
size: .; J: TRBJ2-2; D: .; V: TRBV6-1; CDR3: CATRERQSITGELFF; DNA: TGTGCCACCCGGGAGCGGCAGAGCATCACCGGGGAGCTGTTTTTT
size: .; J: TRBJ1-1; D: .; V: TRBV19; CDR3: CASSIRPTGNTEAFF; DNA: TGTGCCAGTAGTATTAGGCCGACAGGGAACACTGAAGCTTTCTTT
size: .; J: TRBJ2-5; D: TRBD1; V: TRBV27; CDR3: CASSFQGAWETQYF; DNA: TGTGCCAGCAGCTTTCAGGGGGCCTGGGAGACCCAGTACTTC
size: .; J: TRBJ2-2; D: TRBD1; V: TRBV15; CDR3: CATSDKGRDRRTGELFF; DNA: TGTGCCACCAGCGATAAGGGCCGGGACAGACGAACCGGGGAGCTGTTTTTT
size: .; J: TRBJ1-1; D: .; V: TRBV19; CDR3: CASSNGGADQMNTEAFF; DNA: TGTGCCAGTAGTAATGGAGGGGCCGACCAAATGAACACTGAAGCTTTCTTT
size: .; J: TRBJ2-5; D: TRBD1; V: TRBV5-1; CDR3: CASSFPGTGSQETQYF; DNA: TGCGCCAGCAGCTTCCCCGGGACAGGCTCACAAGAGACCCAGTACTTC
size: .; J: TRBJ1-1; D: .; V: TRBV6-5; CDR3: CASSYYGGVEAFF; DNA: TGTGCCAGCAGTTATTACGGGGGGGTAGAAGCTTTCTTT
size: .; J: TRBJ1-2; D: .; V: TRBV4-1; CDR3: CASSQGPGMNYGYTF; DNA: TGCGCCAGCAGCCAAGGTCCGGGAATGAACTATGGCTACACCTTC
size: once; J: TRBJ1-1; D: .; V: TRBV9; CDR3: CASSTFSQGATEAFF; DNA: TGTGCCAGCAGCACCTTCTCACAGGGCGCCACTGAAGCTTTCTTT
size: few; J: TRBJ1-1; D: TRBD1; V: TRBV10-3; CDR3: CAISEGQDYAEAFF; DNA: TGTGCCATCAGTGAGGGACAGGATTACGCTGAAGCTTTCTTT
size: .; J: TRBJ2-7; D: TRBD1; V: TRBV7-8; CDR3: CASSLEGQGGYEQYF; DNA: TGTGCCAGCAGCTTAGAGGGACAGGGTGGCTACGAGCAGTACTTC
size: .; J: TRBJ2-7; D: TRBD2; V: TRBV7-8; CDR3: CASSLGGTPWGEQYF; DNA: TGTGCCAGCAGCTTGGGAGGGACTCCCTGGGGAGAGCAGTACTTC
size: .; J: TRBJ2-1; D: TRBD1; V: TRBV5-4; CDR3: CASSSDRGHNEQFF; DNA: TGTGCCAGCAGCTCGGACAGGGGACACAATGAGCAGTTCTTC
size: .; J: TRBJ1-2; D: .; V: TRBV19; CDR3: CASSVGGYDGYTF; DNA: TGTGCCAGTAGTGTCGGGGGATACGATGGCTACACCTTC
size: once; J: TRBJ2-3; D: .; V: TRBV7-6; CDR3: CASSSTTTQFSSWRTDTQYF; DNA: TGTGCCAGCAGCTCCACGACTACGCAGTTTTCGTCGTGGCGGACAGATACGCAGTATTTT
size: .; J: TRBJ1-4; D: TRBD1; V: TRBV5-6; CDR3: CASSSRTGGNEKLFF; DNA: TGTGCCAGCAGCTCCAGGACAGGGGGGAATGAAAAACTGTTTTTT
size: .; J: TRBJ2-7; D: TRBD2; V: TRBV5-1; CDR3: CASRGLAGAFLEQYF; DNA: TGCGCCAGCAGAGGACTAGCGGGAGCCTTTCTGGAGCAGTACTTC
size: .; J: TRBJ2-1; D: TRBD2; V: TRBV6-1; CDR3: CASSGRPYALAGGRNEQFF; DNA: TGTGCCAGCAGTGGACGACCTTATGCCCTAGCGGGAGGCCGCAATGAGCAGTTCTTC
size: .; J: TRBJ1-1; D: .; V: TRBV6-1; CDR3: CASTLTGNTEAFF; DNA: TGTGCCAGCACCCTGACAGGGAACACTGAAGCTTTCTTT
size: .; J: TRBJ2-1; D: TRBD2; V: TRBV7-9; CDR3: CASSFTTAGGGEQFF; DNA: TGTGCCAGCAGCTTTACCACAGCGGGAGGGGGTGAGCAGTTCTTC
size: .; J: TRBJ1-1; D: .; V: TRBV5-4; CDR3: CASSLSLNTEAFF; DNA: TGTGCCAGCAGCTTGTCACTAAACACTGAAGCTTTCTTT
size: few; J: TRBJ1-4; D: .; V: TRBV6-1; CDR3: CASDSRGGEDEKLFF; DNA: TGTGCCAGCGATAGTCGGGGGGGCGAGGATGAAAAACTGTTTTTT
size: .; J: TRBJ1-2; D: .; V: TRBV29-1; CDR3: CSVEERFYGYTF; DNA: TGCAGCGTTGAAGAACGGTTTTATGGCTACACCTTC
size: .; J: TRBJ2-5; D: .; V: TRBV27; CDR3: CASSPVIEETQYF; DNA: TGTGCCAGCAGCCCGGTGATCGAAGAGACCCAGTACTTC
size: once; J: TRBJ2-2; D: TRBD2; V: TRBV7-6; CDR3: CASSLVSGGAGELFF; DNA: TGTGCCAGCAGCCTCGTCAGCGGGGGGGCCGGGGAGCTGTTTTTT
size: .; J: TRBJ2-3; D: TRBD1; V: TRBV25-1; CDR3: CASSVDRVTDTQYF; DNA: TGTGCCAGCAGTGTCGACAGGGTGACAGATACGCAGTATTTT
size: medium-sized; J: TRBJ2-1; D: .; V: TRBV10-1; CDR3: CASSEGGRNEQFF; DNA: TGCGCCAGCAGTGAGGGGGGCCGCAATGAGCAGTTCTTC
size: once; J: TRBJ1-2; D: .; V: TRBV4-1; CDR3: CASSLGTQTNYGYTF; DNA: TGCGCCAGCAGCCTCGGGACACAAACTAACTATGGCTACACCTTC
size: .; J: TRBJ1-2; D: .; V: TRBV11-2; CDR3: CASSLGATVYGYTF; DNA: TGTGCCAGCAGCTTAGGGGCGACAGTCTATGGCTACACCTTC